In this sample, the clone carrying this TCR beta chain turned up a few times. Antigen: not known. Here the CDR3 omits its conserved ending phenylalanine or tryptophan, so a read error is the likely source. Primers used in a second PCR of about 7 to 12 cycles were a sample-barcoded 5' primer and a J-beta primer mix. TCRdb processed the 5' RACE reads anew with MiXCR; each CDR3 protein has one entry. The sample consists of just under 550,000 distinct CDR3 sequences, 24% of them appearing once. The length of the CDR3 is 13 residues. Germline V lookup: CDR1 DFQATT, CDR2 SNEGSKA (reference sequence). Trimming shortened V by 3 bases and J by 2 bases, and 11 bases separated the two germline ends. The data were taken from a study of blood T cells in healthy people across ages. Per sample, a minimum of 6.5 million PBMCs were isolated. Per sample, extraction of total RNA gave at least 5 micrograms in every case.

Study-wide results and caveats: Roughly linearly, TCR beta diversity per million T cells fell as age increased.

These data were also filed under a second study, of T cells of mothers and their children. That source notes: Compared with unrelated pairs, related mother-child pairs had slightly higher, non-significant overlap.

The source is a boy aged 10-17 years in good health. Material for sequencing was blood. This chain uses TRBV20-1 with TRBJ2-7; D not resolved. The CDR3 coding sequence is TGCAGTGCTAGTGCAGGCCCGGCCTACGAGCAGTACTCC. Translating gives CSASAGPAYEQYS.